This TCR beta chain comes out of a study of cytomegalovirus exposure and HLA in healthy donors. In the study overall: Ancestry clustering placed around four fifths of several hundred genotyped donors in the Caucasian-associated cluster.

The PCR employed 60 Vbeta primers together with 13 Jbeta primers. Measured with immunoSEQ multiplex PCR; TCRdb has only the in-frame clones, and not every one. The table lists about 150,000 clones, about four fifths of them singletons. Trimming took 1 base from V and 6 from J, leaving 13 bases between them. The CDR3 is 14 amino acids. Looked up from germline, CDR1 is SGHRS and CDR2 is YFSETQ. The chain combines TRBV5-1 with TRBJ2-5; tentatively, D is TRBD1 (7 bases). This clonotype was sampled from a man aged 18 to 35 in good health and CMV-seronegative. Sequenced input: PBMCs. In DNA, the CDR3 is TGCGCCAGCAGCTTGCAGGGGGACTGGCAGACCCAGTACTTC. Its translation is CASSLQGDWQTQYF.